This record covers a single TCR beta chain. Its antigen is unknown. Other DNA sequences of this sample code for an identical CDR3. Amplification used 60 Vbeta primers and 13 Jbeta primers. Generated by immunoSEQ multiplex PCR, the TCRdb table keeps only in-frame clones and is missing some. This table holds 160,000 or so clones. The data belong to a study of cytomegalovirus exposure and HLA in healthy donors. The germline CDR1 and CDR2 sequences are MDHEN and SYDVKM. The CDR3 extends over 14 amino acids. V gave up 2 bases and J gave up 0 bases, with 7 bases separating them. Study conclusions and caveats: A further, later analysis showed that HLA-associated TCR beta chains (compared with equally common others) were more clonally expanded.

Material for sequencing was PBMCs. This receptor was identified in a man aged 25 to 40 in good health and CMV-seronegative. The V gene is TRBV28, the J gene TRBJ1-1; D perhaps matches TRBD1 (6 bases). The CDR3 nucleotides read TGTGCCAGCAGTTTACAGGGGTTGAACACTGAAGCTTTCTTT. Its protein product is CASSLQGLNTEAFF.